This T cell receptor (beta chain) was profiled in a study of neurological immune-mediated disorders. This clonotype was seen many times. V lost 4 bases and J 1 base, leaving 7 bases between the germline ends. The CDR3 length is 13 residues. In germline, CDR1 is MNHEY, CDR2 SMNVEV (reference sequence). TCRdb used MiXCR to reprocess the 5' RACE reads, holding one entry per CDR3 protein. The sample consists of tens of thousands of distinct CDR3 sequences, roughly 4.6% of them appearing once. Sequencing was carried out using PBMCs. The clonotype was recovered from a man over 45 with multiple sclerosis. The chain uses TRBV27 and TRBJ1-1, with D unresolved. The CDR3 DNA follows: TGTGCCAGCAGTTGGTCAGCGAACACTGAAGCTTTCTTT. This codes for CASSWSANTEAFF.